A selection of T cell receptor beta chains follows, all from one sample in a study of breast tumors, draining lymph nodes, adjacent tissues. TCRdb recomputed calls from the multiplex PCR reads with MiXCR, one row per CDR3 protein. The sample holds a few hundred thousand distinct CDR3 sequences, under 40% seen once. Sequenced sample: axillary lymph node tissue. These receptors came from a female donor with breast cancer. Some clones in this sample may be carry-over from other donors' samples. Both conserved end residues are part of each CDR3. A D gene is named only where the DNA matches it firmly. Clone size is shown for a subset of rows, as once, few, many or a class of expanded clone.

v_gene	d_gene	len	j_gene	abundance	CDR3aa	CDR3nt
TRBV5-1	TRBD2	18	TRBJ2-3	NA	CASSLQPSSGGASDTQYF	TGCGCCAGCAGCTTGCAACCTTCTAGCGGGGGGGCCTCAGATACGCAGTATTTT
TRBV7-9	NA	13	TRBJ1-2	many	CASSFISNYGYTF	TGTGCCAGCAGTTTCATATCTAACTATGGCTACACCTTC
TRBV29-1	NA	13	TRBJ1-1	NA	CSVASQRNTEAFF	TGCAGCGTTGCGTCCCAGAGGAACACTGAAGCTTTCTTT
TRBV19	TRBD2	14	TRBJ2-5	many	CASSMPGRRETQYF	TGTGCCAGTAGTATGCCCGGGAGGAGGGAGACCCAGTACTTC
TRBV20-1	TRBD2	13	TRBJ2-7	many	CSARGLVVYEQYF	TGCAGTGCGCGGGGACTAGTCGTCTACGAGCAGTACTTC
TRBV19	NA	16	TRBJ2-6	many	CASKTGFDSGANVLTF	TGTGCCAGTAAAACAGGGTTTGACTCTGGGGCCAACGTCCTGACTTTC
TRBV9	NA	13	TRBJ2-1	many	CASSVDEGGEQFF	TGTGCCAGCAGCGTAGATGAGGGTGGAGAGCAGTTCTTC
TRBV27	TRBD2	16	TRBJ2-2	many	CATRLAGVSNTGELFF	TGTGCCACCAGACTAGCGGGAGTTTCGAACACCGGGGAGCTGTTTTTT
TRBV7-9	NA	13	TRBJ1-5	NA	CASSPTAGQPQHF	TGTGCCAGCAGCCCCACAGCGGGTCAGCCCCAGCATTTT
TRBV7-2	NA	15	TRBJ1-2	many	CASSLVPGTNYGYTF	TGTGCCAGCAGCTTAGTCCCAGGCACTAACTATGGCTACACCTTC
TRBV5-6	NA	14	TRBJ1-5	many	CASSRGRGNQPQHF	TGTGCCAGCAGTCGAGGCCGGGGCAATCAGCCCCAGCATTTT
TRBV3-1	NA	14	TRBJ1-2	many	CASSQDEAVSGYTF	TGTGCCAGCAGCCAAGATGAGGCCGTGAGTGGCTACACCTTC
TRBV5-1	TRBD2	15	TRBJ2-7	NA	CASSLEAGASGEQYF	TGCGCCAGCAGCTTGGAGGCGGGAGCTTCGGGTGAGCAGTACTTC
TRBV7-2	NA	13	TRBJ2-1	NA	CASSSDRIDEQFF	TGTGCCAGCAGCTCCGACAGGATTGATGAGCAGTTCTTC
TRBV20-1	TRBD1	15	TRBJ1-2	many	CSARGSPGQNYGYTF	TGCAGTGCTAGAGGGTCCCCGGGACAGAACTATGGCTACACCTTC
TRBV19	NA	15	TRBJ1-2	many	CASSPTRTAIYGYTF	TGTGCCAGTAGTCCGACACGCACAGCCATCTATGGCTACACCTTC
TRBV7-2	TRBD2	15	TRBJ2-1	many	CASSTEASGGNEQFF	TGTGCCAGCAGCACAGAGGCTAGCGGGGGCAATGAGCAGTTCTTC
TRBV10-3	TRBD2	14	TRBJ2-3	many	CAISGRAGGDTQYF	TGTGCCATCAGTGGAAGAGCGGGGGGCGATACGCAGTATTTT
TRBV19	TRBD2	16	TRBJ2-6	NA	CASSGLAGPGANVLTF	TGTGCCAGTAGTGGCCTAGCGGGACCCGGGGCCAACGTCCTGACTTTC
TRBV2	TRBD2	14	TRBJ2-2	NA	CASSRLAGTGELFF	TGTGCCAGCAGTCGACTAGCGGGGACCGGGGAGCTGTTTTTT
TRBV19	NA	14	TRBJ1-5	many	CASDAGVSNQPQHF	TGTGCCAGCGATGCGGGGGTTAGCAATCAGCCCCAGCATTTT
TRBV11-2	NA	16	TRBJ2-3	many	CASSLRSGGDTDTQYF	TGTGCCAGCAGCTTACGGAGCGGAGGTGACACAGATACGCAGTATTTT
TRBV27	TRBD2	15	TRBJ2-7	few	CASKGRAGGAYEQYF	TGTGCCAGCAAAGGACGGGCGGGAGGGGCCTACGAGCAGTACTTC
TRBV7-9	TRBD2	18	TRBJ2-5	NA	CASSLAGLAGSAAGTQYF	TGTGCCAGCAGCTTGGCGGGACTAGCGGGATCGGCGGCCGGTACCCAGTACTTC
TRBV30	TRBD1	15	TRBJ1-5	many	CAWSRGTGNNQPQHF	TGTGCCTGGAGTAGAGGGACAGGAAATAATCAGCCCCAGCATTTT
TRBV4-2	TRBD2	15	TRBJ2-3	many	CASSPLAGGEDTQYF	TGTGCCAGCAGCCCACTAGCGGGGGGAGAGGATACGCAGTATTTT
TRBV29-1	NA	13	TRBJ2-1	many	CSLRGNSYNEQFF	TGCAGCTTAAGGGGGAACTCCTACAATGAGCAGTTCTTC
TRBV5-1	NA	14	TRBJ1-2	many	CASSFGSGVYGYTF	TGCGCCAGCAGCTTTGGTTCGGGGGTCTATGGCTACACCTTC
TRBV20-1	TRBD1	13	TRBJ1-3	NA	CSASTGAGNTIYF	TGCAGTGCTTCGACAGGGGCCGGGAACACCATATATTTT
TRBV6-5	TRBD1	15	TRBJ1-6	NA	CASSHRGGDISPLHF	TGTGCCAGCAGTCACCGAGGGGGCGATATTTCACCCCTCCACTTT
TRBV7-3	NA	15	TRBJ2-3	many	CASSLAGTITDTQYF	TGTGCCAGCAGCTTAGCGGGAACGATCACAGATACGCAGTATTTT
TRBV7-7	TRBD1	15	TRBJ2-5	many	CASSDTGGAGETQHF	TGTGCTAGCAGCGACACAGGGGGCGCGGGGGAGACCCAGCACTTC
TRBV29-1	TRBD1	12	TRBJ1-2	many	CSVGTGVYGYTF	TGCAGCGTCGGGACAGGAGTCTATGGCTACACCTTC
TRBV20-1	TRBD1	15	TRBJ2-6	NA	CSAAIEGAGANVLTF	TGCAGTGCCGCGATCGAGGGGGCCGGGGCCAACGTCCTGACTTTC
TRBV5-5	NA	16	TRBJ1-1	NA	CASSPARVRANTEAFF	TGTGCCAGCAGCCCCGCGCGGGTAAGGGCGAACACTGAAGCTTTCTTT
TRBV25-1	NA	13	TRBJ1-2	NA	CARLGLGMDGYTF	TGTGCCCGGTTAGGGCTTGGTATGGATGGCTACACCTTC
TRBV6-5	NA	14	TRBJ1-2	NA	CASKHDMVDYGYTF	TGTGCCAGCAAACACGATATGGTGGACTATGGCTACACCTTC
TRBV20-1	TRBD2	14	TRBJ2-1	many	CSAISGDRYNEQFF	TGCAGTGCAATAAGCGGGGACCGCTACAATGAGCAGTTCTTC
TRBV29-1	TRBD2	17	TRBJ2-1	NA	CSTRLAATKSSYNEQFF	TGCAGCACTAGACTAGCGGCAACGAAAAGCTCCTACAATGAGCAGTTCTTC